This T cell receptor (beta chain) is from a study of PD-1 blockade in mismatch repair-deficient tumors. Libraries were prepared by immunoSEQ multiplex PCR; TCRdb keeps only in-frame clonotypes and omits some of them. The sample has over 14,000 clones, roughly 80% seen once; the top ten hold approximately 9.9%. Study conclusions and caveats: Tumor-resident clones, often undetectable pretreatment in blood, expanded then contracted after pembrolizumab.

Time point here: roughly 10-day in vitro stimulation with candidate neoantigen peptide 5. Remarks on this clone: What it recognizes is unknown.

This sequence was found in an adult with mismatch repair-deficient cancer. The sample here was cells cultured in vitro, taken from a patient treated with pembrolizumab.

CDR3 region: CASSPLQDRGLLNNEQFF. The CDR3 DNA sequence: TGTGCCAGCTCACCGCTACAGGACAGGGGGCTTCTAAACAATGAGCAGTTCTTC. This chain links TRBV18 with TRBJ2-1; TRBD1 aligns across 11 bases. Germline V gene data show CDR1 as KGHSH and CDR2 as LQKENI. CDR3 size: 18 residues. The J segment lost 5 bases and the V segment lost 3 bases, leaving 12 bases of the junction unmatched.